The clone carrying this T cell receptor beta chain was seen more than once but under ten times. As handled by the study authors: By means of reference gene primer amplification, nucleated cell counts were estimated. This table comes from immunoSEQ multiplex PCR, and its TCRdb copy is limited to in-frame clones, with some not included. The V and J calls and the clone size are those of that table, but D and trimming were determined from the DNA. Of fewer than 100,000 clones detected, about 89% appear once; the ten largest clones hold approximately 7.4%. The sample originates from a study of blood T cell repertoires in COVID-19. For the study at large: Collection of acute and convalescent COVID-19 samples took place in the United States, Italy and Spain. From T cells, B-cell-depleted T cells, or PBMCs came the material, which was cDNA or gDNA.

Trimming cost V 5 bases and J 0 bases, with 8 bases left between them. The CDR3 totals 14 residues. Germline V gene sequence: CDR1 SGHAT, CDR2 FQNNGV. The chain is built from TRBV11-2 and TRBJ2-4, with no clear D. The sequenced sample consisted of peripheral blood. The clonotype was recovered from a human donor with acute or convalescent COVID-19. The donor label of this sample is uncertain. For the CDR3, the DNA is TGTGCCAGCAGCCCTATTCTAGCCAAAAACATTCAGTACTTC. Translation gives CASSPILAKNIQYF.